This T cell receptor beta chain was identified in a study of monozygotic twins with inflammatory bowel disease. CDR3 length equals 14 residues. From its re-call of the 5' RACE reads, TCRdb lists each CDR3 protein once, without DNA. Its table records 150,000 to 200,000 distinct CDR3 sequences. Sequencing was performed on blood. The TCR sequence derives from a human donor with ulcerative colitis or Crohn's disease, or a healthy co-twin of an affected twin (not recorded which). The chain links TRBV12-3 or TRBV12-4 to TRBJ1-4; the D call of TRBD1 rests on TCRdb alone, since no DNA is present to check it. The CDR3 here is CASRGQGANEKLFF.